This record concerns one TCR beta chain sequence. The antigen is undetermined. Each CDR3 protein is one row after TCRdb ran MiXCR on the RT-PCR reads. The sample has 700,000 to 900,000 distinct CDR3 sequences, roughly 20% seen once. The data were obtained in a study of response to subunit inactivated influenza vaccine. The J segment lost 0 bases and the V segment lost 7 bases, leaving 11 bases of the junction unmatched. This CDR3 is built from 17 residues. Study observations and caveats: Every seasonal influenza vaccination brings in few new T cells, the authors suggested.

The sequence came from a man aged 50 to 59 who received an inactivated influenza vaccine. This sequence joins TRBV12-3 or TRBV12-4 and TRBJ2-1, with TRBD1 matching over 8 bases. Sequences were derived from PBMCs from blood, sampled 5 days after vaccination. CDR3 residues: CASIDTGGRSSYNEQFF. The CDR3 nucleotides read TGTGCCAGCATTGACACAGGGGGACGAAGCTCCTACAATGAGCAGTTCTTC.